Below are 4 T cell receptor beta chains sequenced from a single sample in a study of Ad26.COV2.S vaccination and SARS-CoV-2 variants. Documented treatment: over 15 received Ad26.COV2.S at low or high dose, single or two shots; several received placebo; per-sample allocation not given. The investigators took samples on day 63 after the first vaccine or placebo injection. Here immunoSEQ multiplex PCR was the method, and the copy in TCRdb shows in-frame clones only, minus some. The sample records more than 250,000 clones, over 75% being singletons. The sample was peripheral blood, taken in a trial of Ad26.COV2.S vaccine versus placebo. Receptors were obtained from a person between 18 and 65 years old who received the Ad26.COV2.S COVID-19 vaccine or a placebo.

The rearrangement links TRBV5-1 to TRBJ1-1; possibly TRBD1 for D (6 bases). The CDR3 spans 15 residues. V shed 0 bases and J shed 5 bases, with 14 bases lying between them. Germline V lookup: CDR1 SGHRS, CDR2 YFSETQ. The DNA for the CDR3 is TGCGCCAGCAGCTTGGTGGGGGGGCGAGGGACTGAAGCTTTCTTT. Amino acid sequence: CASSLVGGRGTEAFF.

The rearrangement links TRBV29-1 to TRBJ1-1; TRBD1 is a possible D gene (6 bases). From germline, CDR1 is SQVTM and CDR2 ANQGSEA. Trimming removed 6 bases at V and 2 bases at J, with 16 bases between. This CDR3 comprises 14 residues. The CDR3 DNA reads as TGCAGCGTCCAGACAGGCCCGGCCAACACTGAAGCTTTCTTT. Amino acid sequence: CSVQTGPANTEAFF.

The CDR3 sequence is CAWSVGLGNSPLHF. The CDR3 DNA is TGTGCCTGGAGTGTAGGGTTGGGGAATTCACCCCTCCACTTT. The gene calls are TRBV30 and TRBJ1-6, with D unresolved. The germline V gene has CDR1 GTSNPN and CDR2 SVGIG (reference sequence). V was cut by 0 bases and J by 7 bases, with 10 bases left in between. This CDR3 is built from 14 residues.

This rearrangement joins TRBV30 to TRBJ2-7; D remains unclear. V lost 4 bases and J lost 3, with 13 bases in between. The CDR3 spans 13 residues. CDR1 and CDR2 from the germline V gene are GTSNPN and SVGIG (reference sequence). For the CDR3, the DNA is TGTGCCTGGAACCCACCCGGAAGCTACGAGCAGTACTTC. This encodes CAWNPPGSYEQYF. Full variable domain (outside the CDR3, taken from reference TRBV30 and TRBJ2-7): SQTIHQWPATLVQPVGSPLSLECTVEGTSNPNLYWYRQAAGRGLQLLFYSVGIGQISSEVPQNLSASRPQDRQFILSSKKLLLSDSGFYLCAWNPPGSYEQYFGPGTRLTVT.